The clone carrying this T cell receptor beta chain has more than one count but fewer than ten. The antigen is not known. These data belong to a study of Graves' ophthalmopathy and Graves' hyperthyroidism. V dropped 5 bases and J dropped 10 bases, with 24 bases sitting between them. The length of the CDR3 is 17 residues. Per the germline V gene, CDR1 is SGHAT and CDR2 is FQDESV (reference sequence). The hyperthyroidism patients had a new diagnosis of under 2 months' duration and were aged 18 to 65. Overall study results and limits: For separating ophthalmopathy from stable hyperthyroidism, a 13-signature model gave 85% to 90% sensitivity and around 80% specificity.

Researchers took RNA transcripts and amplified TCR beta CDR3 regions from them. Scientists carried out first-round RT-PCR using HTBI primers and then a second-round multiplex PCR. One entry per CDR3 protein results from TCRdb running MiXCR on the multiplex PCR reads. The sample comprises about 500,000 distinct CDR3 sequences, approximately 35% of which are singletons, and about 4.2% rests with the top ten. The sample was peripheral blood or thyroid tissue (not recorded which). The chain has TRBV11-1 and TRBJ1-6; D gene ambiguous. This receptor was obtained from an adult man with Graves' hyperthyroidism. For the CDR3, the DNA is TGTGCCAGCAGCACTAGTGCCGGACCTCCGAGAGGATCACCCCTCCACTTT. Protein product: CASSTSAGPPRGSPLHF.